This is a list of T cell receptor beta chains from one sample in a study of Ad26.COV2.S vaccination and SARS-CoV-2 variants. TCRdb's table, derived via immunoSEQ multiplex PCR, lists solely in-frame clones and lacks some. The sample lists about 350,000 clones, around 88% occurring once. The sample was peripheral blood, taken in a trial of Ad26.COV2.S vaccine versus placebo. The receptors derive from a person between 18 and 65 years old who received the Ad26.COV2.S COVID-19 vaccine or a placebo. Both conserved end residues are part of each CDR3. The D gene is left open where the match is weak. Size tells how often a clone was seen (once, few, many) or the class of an expanded clone, and some rows leave it out.

j_call | v_call | clone_size | d_call | cdr3_nt | cdr3_aa
TRBJ2-2 | TRBV24-1 | . | TRBD1 | TGTGCCACCGGGTGGACAGGGAACACCGGGGAGCTGTTTTTT | CATGWTGNTGELFF
TRBJ2-3 | TRBV5-1 | . | TRBD2 | TGCGCCAGCAGCCCCGGGACTAGCGTCGGGAGCGCGCAGTATTTT | CASSPGTSVGSAQYF
TRBJ1-4 | TRBV15 | . | . | TGTGCCACCAGCAGAGATAAGGGACCACCGGAGCGGGAAAAACTGTTTTTT | CATSRDKGPPEREKLFF
TRBJ2-7 | TRBV7-9 | . | . | TGTGCCAGCAGCCCCCGACTGAGCGGCTACGAGCAGTACTTC | CASSPRLSGYEQYF
TRBJ2-1 | TRBV25-1 | . | . | TGTGCCACCGGTGGGCAGGGTGATACTGAGCAGTTCTTC | CATGGQGDTEQFF
TRBJ1-2 | TRBV7-9 | . | . | TGTGCCAGCAGCTTAGAGTCTAACTATGGCTACACCTTC | CASSLESNYGYTF
TRBJ1-6 | TRBV5-4 | . | . | TGTGCCAGCAGCTTGGACAGGGCTAATTCACCCCTCCACTTT | CASSLDRANSPLHF
TRBJ1-6 | TRBV3-1/TRBV3-2 | few | . | TGTGCCAGCAGCCCTCTGCTTGGAGGGGTACATAATTCACCCCTCCACTTT | CASSPLLGGVHNSPLHF
TRBJ2-1 | TRBV2 | . | . | TGTGCCAGCAGTGGCCTTACAGCGTTGGCGGATGAGCAGTTCTTC | CASSGLTALADEQFF
TRBJ1-2 | TRBV7-9 | once | . | TGTGCCAGCAGCTTAGCGGGAGCATACTATGGCTACACCTTC | CASSLAGAYYGYTF
TRBJ2-5 | TRBV18 | . | TRBD1 | TGTGCCAGCTCTCCTGACAGGGTAGAGGAGACCCAGTACTTC | CASSPDRVEETQYF
TRBJ2-3 | TRBV7-3 | . | . | TGTGCCAGCAGCAACCTAGGTGGGAACGGGGCAGATACGCAGTATTTT | CASSNLGGNGADTQYF
TRBJ2-5 | TRBV7-2 | few | . | TGTGCCAGCACCCCCCTGGCGGAGCCGTGGGGGACCCAGTACTTC | CASTPLAEPWGTQYF
TRBJ2-3 | TRBV3-1/TRBV3-2 | . | . | TGTGCCAGCAGCCCGTACAAGATAAGGACAGATACGCAGTATTTT | CASSPYKIRTDTQYF
TRBJ1-5 | TRBV19 | many | TRBD1 | TGTGCCAGTAATAGGGGACAGAGACAGCCCCAGCATTTT | CASNRGQRQPQHF
TRBJ2-1 | TRBV28 | . | TRBD2 | TGTGCCAGCAGTCCGGCCGGACGGGGGGACTACAATGAGCAGTTCTTC | CASSPAGRGDYNEQFF
TRBJ2-1 | TRBV19 | . | TRBD2 | TGTGCCAGTAGTGCTCGGACTAGCGGAGAGCAGTTCTTC | CASSARTSGEQFF
TRBJ2-5 | TRBV6-5 | . | . | TGTGCCAGCAGCTCCCCACACGGGGGATTAGAGACCCAGTACTTC | CASSSPHGGLETQYF
TRBJ2-3 | TRBV7-2 | . | TRBD1 | TGTGCCAGCAGCCGCCGCGGGACAGGGGGCACAGATACGCAGTATTTT | CASSRRGTGGTDTQYF
TRBJ1-1 | TRBV3-1/TRBV3-2 | . | . | TGTGCCAGCAGCCAGATTATCGGGACGGAAGAAAATTTT | CASSQIIGTEENF
TRBJ1-5 | TRBV4-2 | . | . | TGTGCCAGCAGCCAAGATGTGCCGGGCAATCAGCCCCAGCATTTT | CASSQDVPGNQPQHF
TRBJ1-1 | TRBV5-6 | . | . | TGTGCCAGCACCACCCCAGGGCAGGGAAACACTGAAGCTTTCTTT | CASTTPGQGNTEAFF
TRBJ1-1 | TRBV19 | . | . | TGTGCCAGTAGTATAGGGCAGGGGCTCAACACTGAAGCTTTCTTT | CASSIGQGLNTEAFF
TRBJ1-1 | TRBV14 | once | . | TGTGCCAGCAGCCAAGATCAAGGGTTTCGAGCTTTCTTT | CASSQDQGFRAFF
TRBJ2-3 | TRBV3-1/TRBV3-2 | few | . | TGTGCCAGCAGCCAGCACTCTTGGGATACGCAGTATTTT | CASSQHSWDTQYF
TRBJ2-2 | TRBV13 | . | TRBD2 | TGTGCCAGCAGCTTATCGTTCCAGCGGGGGGGCAACACCGGGGAGCTGTTTTTT | CASSLSFQRGGNTGELFF
TRBJ2-5 | TRBV7-9 | . | . | TGTGCCAGCAGCGATGAGGCACGGAACAAGAGAACCCAGTACTTC | CASSDEARNKRTQYF
TRBJ2-7 | TRBV29-1 | . | TRBD1 | TGCAGCGTTGTATCACGGGACAGGGCCTACGAGCAGTACTTC | CSVVSRDRAYEQYF